This record covers a single T cell receptor beta chain. A 5'RACE template-switching step, the method used to make TCR cDNA, added a universal primer site and UMIs. Each CDR3 protein gets one entry after TCRdb re-called the 5' RACE reads with MiXCR. Of around 70,000 distinct CDR3 sequences listed, around 6.9% are singletons. The source of the sample is a study of T cells after yellow fever vaccination. The TCR originated in a man between 18 and 29 years old who received the YFV17D yellow fever vaccine. The source material was CD8+ T cells sorted from PBMCs, sampled 5 to 6 days after the first yellow fever vaccination.

The CDR3: CAISESSAGTEAFF. The DNA for the CDR3 is TGTGCCATCAGTGAGTCGAGCGCTGGCACTGAAGCTTTCTTT. The V and J genes are TRBV10-3 and TRBJ1-1; D remains ambiguous. The V end was cut by 0 bases, the J end by 4 bases, with 9 bases between. The germline V gene has CDR1 ENHRY and CDR2 SYGVKD. This CDR3 is built from 14 residues.